Below, 28 T cell receptor beta chains from the same sample are listed, as sequenced in a study of T cells in Graves' hyperthyroidism and ophthalmopathy. What was amplified from RNA transcripts were TCR beta CDR3 regions. An initial round of RT-PCR targeting the TCR CDR3 relied on the HTBI primer set. TCRdb redid the calling of the multiplex PCR reads with MiXCR, one entry per CDR3 protein. The sample lists some 510,000 distinct CDR3 sequences; more than 20% were seen once. Sequenced sample: blood. These receptors were obtained from a man younger than 30 with Graves' hyperthyroidism.

This clonotype was seen more than once but under ten times. J is TRBJ2-7 and V is TRBV28, with D perhaps being TRBD1 or TRBD2 (5 bases each). Trimming removed 4 bases at V and 12 bases at J, with 16 bases between. The CDR3 runs 12 residues. Germline CDR1 and CDR2: MDHEN and SYDVKM. CDR3 in DNA: TGTGCCAGCAGTTGGGGCGGGCGCCGACTGTACTTC. It codes for CASSWGGRRLYF.

CDR3: CSARVSGLVDTGELFF. The CDR3 DNA sequence: TGCAGTGCTAGAGTATCAGGGTTGGTGGACACCGGGGAGCTGTTTTTT. J is TRBJ2-2 and V is TRBV20-1; TRBD1 is a possible D gene (5 bases). This CDR3 region has 16 residues. Germline V gene lookup returns CDR1 DFQATT and CDR2 SNEGSKA (reference sequence). V dropped 1 base and J dropped 3 bases, with 15 bases sitting between them.

V is TRBV6-1 and J is TRBJ1-2, with 9 bases matching TRBD1. The germline gives CDR1 MNHNS, CDR2 SASEGT. This CDR3 is built from 17 residues. Germline trimming cut 1 base from V and 4 bases from J; bases unmatched to any gene: 10. Here the CDR3 DNA reads TGTGCCAGCAGTGAAGTAAGGGACAGGGCGAACGGCTATGGCTACACCTTC. It translates to CASSEVRDRANGYGYTF.

At least ten counts were recorded for this clonotype. J is TRBJ1-2 and V is TRBV7-3; D uncertain. Germline-derived CDR1 and CDR2 are SGHTA and FQGTGA. The CDR3 is 13 residues long. V lost 1 base, J lost 2 bases, and 5 bases lay in between. CDR3 sequence: CASSLNTNYGYTF. CDR3 in DNA: TGTGCCAGCAGCTTAAACACCAACTATGGCTACACCTTC. The variable domain in full, with the rest retrieved from reference TRBV7-3 and TRBJ1-2, is GAGVSQTPSNKVTEKGKYVELRCDPISGHTALYWYRQSLGQGPEFLIYFQGTGAADDSGLPNDRFFAVRPEGSVSTLKIQRTERGDSAVYLCASSLNTNYGYTFGSGTRLTVV.

This clonotype was found many times. The chain is built from TRBV12-3 or TRBV12-4 and TRBJ2-2; 9 bases map to TRBD2. CDR3 length: 16 amino acids. The trim removed 4 bases at V and 6 bases at J, leaving 9 bases unmatched. CDR3 in DNA: TGTGCCAGCAGTTCTAGACTAGCGGAGGTCCCCGGGGAGCTGTTTTTT. It yields the protein CASSSRLAEVPGELFF.

This clonotype was seen only a few times. This chain connects TRBV5-1 to TRBJ1-6; D unclear. CDR1 and CDR2 from the germline V gene are SGHRS and YFSETQ. V was pared by 1 base and J by 7 bases, with 12 bases between. The CDR3 contains 15 residues. CDR3 sequence (DNA): TGCGCCAGCAGCTTGAGAGGAGACGCCAATTCACCCCTCCACTTT. This codes for CASSLRGDANSPLHF.

This clonotype appeared a few times. The chain couples TRBV11-1 to TRBJ2-4; 8 positions match TRBD1. Germline V gene sequence: CDR1 SGHAT, CDR2 FQDESV (reference sequence). This CDR3 region has 15 residues. With 5 bases clipped from V and 3 bases from J, the junction kept 6 bases outside the gene matches. CDR3 sequence: CASSPTGVGKNIQYF. CDR3 bases: TGTGCCAGCAGCCCGACAGGGGTAGGCAAAAACATTCAGTACTTC.

The chain has TRBV5-6 and TRBJ1-5, with 8 bases identical to TRBD1. V was pared by 3 bases and J by 4 bases, with 6 bases of the junction left unmatched. The CDR3 is 15 amino acids. Germline CDR1 reads SGHDT; CDR2 reads YYEEEE. The CDR3 protein is CASSSQTGVNQPQHF. The CDR3 nucleotides read TGTGCCAGCAGCTCCCAGACAGGGGTGAATCAGCCCCAGCATTTT.

This clonotype was seen ten or more times. The CDR3 spells CASSLGLGKETQYF. CDR3 DNA sequence: TGTGCCAGCAGTCTTGGACTAGGGAAGGAGACCCAGTACTTC. The chain employs TRBV2 and TRBJ2-5, with 7 positions matching TRBD2. CDR1 is SNHLY, CDR2 FYNNEI, per germline. The trim removed 5 bases at V and 5 bases at J, leaving 8 bases unmatched. The CDR3 is 14 amino acids.

About this clonotype: A much larger clonotype is one base distant, so this may be a read error. The CDR3 ends on some other residue instead of the conserved phenylalanine or tryptophan, so this is likely a read error. This chain connects TRBV27 to TRBJ1-1, with 9 bases that match TRBD1. The V segment lost 6 bases and the J segment 7 bases; nucleotides outside the gene matches: 3. CDR3 length equals 12 residues. CDR1 MNHEY and CDR2 SMNVEV come from the germline V gene (reference sequence). CDR3 nucleotides: TGTGCCAGCAGGGGACAGGGAAGTGAAGCTTTCTTG. Encoded protein: CASRGQGSEAFL.

This clonotype was seen ten or more times. For the CDR3, the DNA is TGCAGCATTGGACGGCGCACTGAAGCTTTCTTT. Translation: CSIGRRTEAFF. The chain is built from TRBV29-1 and TRBJ1-1, with D hard to call. Germline CDR1 reads SQVTM; CDR2 reads ANQGSEA. Deletions cut 8 bases from V and 4 bases from J, with 11 bases between. This CDR3 is 11 amino acids long.

This clonotype was detected many times. The J gene is TRBJ2-7, the V gene TRBV24-1; D not resolved. From germline, CDR1 is KGHDR and CDR2 SFDVKD. The CDR3 covers 13 residues. Trimming took off 7 bases at V and 3 bases at J, with 12 bases between the two ends. CDR3 in amino acids: CATSGDKGYEQYF. The CDR3, as DNA: TGTGCCACCAGCGGCGACAAGGGCTACGAGCAGTACTTC.

This clonotype was recorded many times. DNA for the CDR3: TGTGCCAGCAGTCCCAATAGGCTTAGCTCCGAGCAGTACTTC. Translation: CASSPNRLSSEQYF. The chain couples TRBV12-3 or TRBV12-4 to TRBJ2-7; D is uncertain. Trimming shortened V by 5 bases and J by 6 bases, and 17 bases separated the two germline ends. CDR3 size: 14 residues.

This clonotype has just a few counts. The rearrangement links TRBV20-1 to TRBJ2-7; D is unresolved. The V gene lost 2 bases and the J gene lost 6 bases, with 17 bases spanning the gap. The CDR3 is made up of 14 amino acids. Germline lookup yields CDR1 DFQATT and CDR2 SNEGSKA (reference sequence). CDR3 loop: CSARSRVGGFEQYF. The CDR3 DNA reads TGCAGTGCTAGATCCCGGGTGGGCGGCTTCGAGCAGTACTTC.

This clonotype appeared a few times. This chain links TRBV6-2 or TRBV6-3 with TRBJ1-1; D is unclear. Between the trimmed V and J ends, which lost 3 bases and 0 bases, there was a span of 8 bases. The CDR3 covers 14 residues. CDR1 MNHEY and CDR2 SVGEGT come from the germline V gene. Here the CDR3 DNA reads TGTGCCAGCAGTTATTCCCCCTTGAACACTGAAGCTTTCTTT. This encodes CASSYSPLNTEAFF.

The chain joins TRBV28 to TRBJ1-2; 10 nucleotides align to TRBD1. The CDR3 has 16 amino acids. J lost 2 bases, V lost 5 bases, and 8 bases had no gene match. Germline V gene data show CDR1 as MDHEN and CDR2 as SYDVKM. The CDR3 region has the DNA TGTGCCAGCAGTCTGACAGGGGGCGCATCCAACTATGGCTACACCTTC. As protein: CASSLTGGASNYGYTF.

This clonotype was found once. The rearrangement links TRBV28 to TRBJ2-7; maybe TRBD1 (5 bases). This CDR3 region has 17 residues. V gave up 5 bases and J gave up 6 bases, with 26 bases separating them. Germline-derived CDR1 and CDR2 are MDHEN and SYDVKM. The CDR3 loop is CASSTTASTSQGREQYF. The CDR3 DNA reads TGTGCCAGCAGTACCACAGCCTCGACATCGCAGGGTCGCGAGCAGTACTTC.

In its sample, this clonotype was seen many times. The rearrangement uses TRBV6-1 and TRBJ2-7, with 9 bases matching TRBD1. Trimming removed 4 bases from V and 0 bases from J; junction bases left unmatched: 7. Germline V CDR1 and CDR2: MNHNS, SASEGT. The CDR3 is 16 residues long. The CDR3 protein is CASSGDRGTSSYEQYF. The CDR3 bases are TGTGCCAGCAGTGGAGACAGGGGGACGTCCTCCTACGAGCAGTACTTC.

This clonotype was seen many times. This chain connects TRBV20-1 to TRBJ1-5, with D unclear. Trimming took 3 bases from V and 3 from J, leaving 15 bases between them. The CDR3 has 15 amino acids. Per the germline V gene, CDR1 is DFQATT and CDR2 is SNEGSKA (reference sequence). The CDR3 loop reads CSASRGAGFNQPQHF. Written as DNA, the CDR3 is TGCAGTGCTAGCAGAGGTGCAGGCTTCAATCAGCCCCAGCATTTT.

V is TRBV11-2 and J is TRBJ1-2, with 7 bases that match TRBD1. Germline V gene data show CDR1 as SGHAT and CDR2 as FQNNGV. V shed 1 base, J shed 6 bases, and the junction held 5 bases outside the gene matches. The CDR3 consists of 14 residues. The CDR3 DNA reads as TGTGCCAGCAGCTTAGTTCAGGGGGGGGATGGCTACACCTTC. Translating it yields CASSLVQGGDGYTF.

This clonotype was counted between two and nine times. The gene calls are TRBV6-5 and TRBJ2-4, with 8 bases lining up with TRBD2. The CDR3 totals 16 residues. Germline trimming cut 0 bases from V and 1 base from J; bases unmatched to any gene: 2. Per germline, CDR1 MNHEY and CDR2 SVGAGI. The CDR3: CASSYSSGGAKNIQYF. As DNA, the CDR3 is TGTGCCAGCAGTTACTCCTCGGGGGGGGCCAAAAACATTCAGTACTTC.

This clonotype was picked up many times. This rearrangement joins TRBV6-5 to TRBJ1-1, with D maybe TRBD1 (5 bases). The V and J ends lost 2 bases and 0 bases respectively, with 16 bases between them. Germline loops: CDR1 MNHEY, CDR2 SVGAGI. The CDR3 extends over 17 amino acids. CDR3 in amino acids: CASSYRLDKPMNTEAFF. In DNA form, the CDR3 reads TGTGCCAGCAGTTACAGACTGGACAAGCCAATGAACACTGAAGCTTTCTTT.

This clonotype was detected many times. Germline and junction disagree at one end, which may indicate a read error. CDR3 loop: CTSSLGTALVETQYF. Written as DNA, the CDR3 is TGTACCAGCAGCTTGGGGACAGCCCTTGTTGAGACCCAGTACTTC. The chain couples TRBV11-2 to TRBJ2-5; 7 nucleotides agree with TRBD1. Per the germline V gene, CDR1 is SGHAT and CDR2 is FQNNGV. The CDR3 length is 15 residues.

This clonotype was recorded at least ten times. The chain joins TRBV30 to TRBJ1-1; no definite D call. CDR1 and CDR2 (germline): GTSNPN, SVGIG (reference sequence). This CDR3 is 12 amino acids long. V was pared by 1 base and J by 3 bases, with 6 bases between. The CDR3 DNA reads as TGTGCCTGGAGTGACACCGACACTGAAGCTTTCTTT. It encodes CAWSDTDTEAFF.

V and J are TRBV30 and TRBJ1-1, with TRBD1 as a possible D gene (5 bases). Trimming pared 5 bases from V and 1 base from J, leaving 17 bases between. Germline-derived CDR1 and CDR2 are GTSNPN and SVGIG (reference sequence). This CDR3 spans 15 amino acids. DNA of the CDR3: TGTGCCTGGGCCCGGGGCTCTTGGGAGAACACTGAAGCTTTCTTT. Its protein product is CAWARGSWENTEAFF.

The DNA for the CDR3 is TGTGCCAGCAGTTCGGGACAGGTGAAGGGAAACACTGAAGCTTTCTTT. Translated: CASSSGQVKGNTEAFF. The chain has TRBV12-3 or TRBV12-4 and TRBJ1-1, with 8 nucleotides matching TRBD1. J lost 2 bases, V lost 4 bases, and 9 bases had no gene match. This CDR3 region has 16 residues.

There are many counts of this clonotype. The chain combines TRBV9 with TRBJ1-2; unclear D gene. The CDR3 has 14 amino acids. CDR1 SGDLS and CDR2 YYNGEE come from the germline V gene. Between the trimmed V and J ends, which lost 1 base and 2 bases, there was a span of 9 bases. CDR3 DNA sequence: TGTGCCAGCAGCGTATCCCCACGGAACTATGGCTACACCTTC. Residues: CASSVSPRNYGYTF.

The V and J genes are TRBV12-3 or TRBV12-4 and TRBJ2-5, with TRBD1 matching over 7 bases. V lost 4 bases and J lost 5; bases outside the gene matches: 10. The CDR3 runs 15 residues. As DNA, the CDR3 is TGTGCCAGCAGTTCCAACCCGACAGGGACCGAGACCCAGTACTTC. It codes for CASSSNPTGTETQYF.